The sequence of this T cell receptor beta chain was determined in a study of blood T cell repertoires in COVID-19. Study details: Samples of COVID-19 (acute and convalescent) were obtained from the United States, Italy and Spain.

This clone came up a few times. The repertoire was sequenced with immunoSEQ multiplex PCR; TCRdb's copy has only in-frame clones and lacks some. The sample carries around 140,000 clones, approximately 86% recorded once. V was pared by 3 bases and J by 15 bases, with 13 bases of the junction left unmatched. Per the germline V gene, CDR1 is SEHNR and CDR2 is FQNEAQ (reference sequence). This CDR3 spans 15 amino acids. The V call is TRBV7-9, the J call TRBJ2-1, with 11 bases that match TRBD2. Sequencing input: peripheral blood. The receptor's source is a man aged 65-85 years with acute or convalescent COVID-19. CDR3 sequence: CASSFGLAGGPLLFF. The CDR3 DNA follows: TGTGCCAGCAGCTTCGGGCTAGCGGGAGGCCCCCTATTGTTCTTC.